The 21 T cell receptor beta chains below come from one sample, sequenced in a study of T cell responses to AZD1222 COVID-19 vaccine. The method was immunoSEQ multiplex PCR; TCRdb's version includes in-frame clones alone and lacks a portion of them. The top ten clones hold about 1.1% of a sample with approximately 46,000 clones, 70% to 90% of them seen once. The input for sequencing was peripheral blood, taken 28 days after the second AZD1222 dose. The receptors come from an adult who received the AZD1222 COVID-19 vaccine.

The gene calls are TRBV27 and TRBJ1-1, with D perhaps TRBD1 (6 bases). This CDR3 is built from 13 residues. The germline V gene has CDR1 MNHEY and CDR2 SMNVEV (reference sequence). V lost 4 bases and J lost 7, with 13 bases in between. The chain's CDR3 is CASSSQGQFEAFF. For the CDR3, the DNA is TGTGCCAGCAGTTCTCAAGGACAGTTTGAAGCTTTCTTT.

This clone was counted once. This rearrangement joins TRBV9 to TRBJ2-7; TRBD1 aligns across 9 bases. The CDR3 is 14 residues long. Germline V lookup: CDR1 SGDLS, CDR2 YYNGEE. After removal of 4 bases from V and 3 bases from J, the junction contained 5 bases not matched to a gene. CDR3 loop: CASSPGTGHYEQYF. The CDR3 nucleotides are TGTGCCAGCAGCCCGGGGACAGGGCACTACGAGCAGTACTTC.

The J gene is TRBJ1-2, the V gene TRBV9; 7 bases are shared with TRBD1. CDR3 size: 14 residues. The trim removed 0 bases at V and 4 bases at J, leaving 3 bases unmatched. Germline loops: CDR1 SGDLS, CDR2 YYNGEE. CDR3 region: CASSVEEGAYGYTF. The CDR3 DNA follows: TGTGCCAGCAGCGTAGAAGAGGGGGCCTATGGCTACACCTTC.

This clone appeared once. The chain employs TRBV5-6 and TRBJ2-1; D is possibly TRBD1 or TRBD2 (5 bases each). CDR1 SGHDT and CDR2 YYEEEE come from the germline V gene. CDR3 length equals 14 residues. V lost 6 bases, J lost 5 bases, and 15 bases lay in between. CDR3 nucleotides: TGTGCCAGCACGGTGACCCTGGGGGACAATGAGCAGTTCTTC. Translating it yields CASTVTLGDNEQFF.

This clone was seen a handful of times. The chain recombines TRBV7-2 with TRBJ2-2; D unresolved. Looked up from germline, CDR1 is SGHTA and CDR2 is FQGNSA. The CDR3 covers 14 residues. Deletions cut 6 bases from V and 1 base from J, with 9 bases between. The CDR3 DNA reads as TGTGCCAGCAGGGCCTTGGGGAACACCGGGGAGCTGTTTTTT. Encoded protein: CASRALGNTGELFF.

The rearrangement links TRBV28 to TRBJ1-5; D is uncertain. In germline, CDR1 is MDHEN, CDR2 SYDVKM. V was clipped by 7 bases and J by 0 bases, with 19 bases between them. The CDR3 runs to 17 residues. In nucleotides, the CDR3 is TGTGCCAGCATAAGAACCCGGGATGGGTATAGCAATCAGCCCCAGCATTTT. Amino acid sequence: CASIRTRDGYSNQPQHF.

The CDR3 spells CAWGLAGLAYEQYF. CDR3 nucleotide sequence: TGTGCCTGGGGACTAGCGGGGCTGGCCTACGAGCAGTACTTC. V usage is TRBV30 and J usage is TRBJ2-7; 12 bases fit TRBD2. CDR1 GTSNPN and CDR2 SVGIG come from the germline V gene (reference sequence). The CDR3 contains 14 residues. Trimming took 5 bases from V and 2 from J; bases not matched to a gene: 4.

The chain combines TRBV5-4 with TRBJ2-2; 9 nucleotides line up with TRBD1. V shed 6 bases, J shed 5 bases, and the junction held 8 bases outside the gene matches. CDR3 size: 15 residues. Germline CDR1 SGHNT, CDR2 YYREEE (reference sequence). CDR3 sequence: CASTHRGLITGELFF. The CDR3 bases are TGTGCCAGCACCCACAGGGGGCTGATAACCGGGGAGCTGTTTTTT. Full variable domain (rest looked up from reference TRBV5-4 and TRBJ2-2): ETGVTQSPTHLIKTRGQQVTLRCSSQSGHNTVSWYQQALGQGPQFIFQYYREEENGRGNFPPRFSGLQFPNYSSELNVNALELDDSALYLCASTHRGLITGELFFGEGSRLTVL.

The J gene is TRBJ2-1, the V gene TRBV9; D ambiguous. Germline V gives CDR1 SGDLS, CDR2 YYNGEE. The ends were cut back, 0 bases at V and 3 bases at J, with 7 bases in the middle. There are 14 residues in the CDR3. Written as DNA, the CDR3 is TGTGCCAGCAGCGTAGGTCGCTTCTACAATGAGCAGTTCTTC. Translating gives CASSVGRFYNEQFF.

The J gene is TRBJ2-7, the V gene TRBV11-2, with D unresolved. Germline V lookup: CDR1 SGHAT, CDR2 FQNNGV. Trimming cost V 7 bases and J 3 bases, with 16 bases left between them. The CDR3 extends over 14 amino acids. CDR3 DNA sequence: TGTGCCAGCACCCCCTTCGGGCACCACTACGAGCAGTACTTC. Protein product: CASTPFGHHYEQYF.

V usage is TRBV5-1 and J usage is TRBJ1-2; D is unresolved. Germline CDR1 SGHRS, CDR2 YFSETQ. Between the trimmed V and J ends, which lost 4 bases and 4 bases, there was a span of 14 bases. The CDR3 consists of 14 residues. The CDR3 is CASSLVSGPYGYTF. CDR3 nucleotides: TGCGCCAGCAGCCTCGTCTCCGGCCCCTATGGCTACACCTTC. The complete variable domain, with remaining parts taken from reference TRBV5-1 and TRBJ1-2, reads KAGVTQTPRYLIKTRGQQVTLSCSPISGHRSVSWYQQTPGQGLQFLFEYFSETQRNKGNFPGRFSGRQFSNSRSEMNVSTLELGDSALYLCASSLVSGPYGYTFGSGTRLTVV.

A single count supports this clone. This chain connects TRBV12-3 or TRBV12-4 to TRBJ2-5; D unresolved. The V end was cut by 3 bases, the J end by 5 bases, with 4 bases between. CDR3 length: 11 residues. The CDR3 DNA sequence: TGTGCCAGCAGTTTTTTTGAGACCCAGTACTTC. Translating gives CASSFFETQYF.

This clone was found once. The CDR3 DNA reads TGTGCCAGCAGCTTAACGTCCGGTAGCAGGCAGTACTTC. Its translation is CASSLTSGSRQYF. The chain has TRBV7-3 and TRBJ2-7; D is undetermined. Germline CDR1 SGHTA, CDR2 FQGTGA. The CDR3 length is 13 residues. Trimming removed 0 bases from V and 9 bases from J, with 12 bases in between.

V is TRBV5-1 and J is TRBJ2-7; 14 bases align to TRBD2. The CDR3 extends over 16 amino acids. Germline-derived CDR1 and CDR2 are SGHRS and YFSETQ. V lost 4 bases to trimming and J lost 4 bases; unmatched junction nucleotides: 7. CDR3 bases: TGCGCCAGCAGCCCAGGGACTAGCGGGAGATCATACGAGCAGTACTTC. This encodes CASSPGTSGRSYEQYF.

The table lists this clone with a count of one. The chain carries TRBV7-2 and TRBJ2-7; 7 bases are shared with TRBD2. This CDR3 has 13 residues. CDR1 is SGHTA and CDR2 is FQGNSA in the germline V gene. Unmatched junction bases numbered 5, after V lost 4 bases and J lost 5 bases. The CDR3 loop reads CASSWGAGDEQYF. The DNA of the CDR3 is TGTGCCAGCAGCTGGGGCGCGGGGGACGAGCAGTACTTC.

This chain joins TRBV7-2 and TRBJ2-7, with TRBD2 identical over 7 bases. The CDR3 contains 13 residues. After removal of 2 bases from V and 4 bases from J, the junction contained 2 bases not matched to a gene. Germline V gene sequence: CDR1 SGHTA, CDR2 FQGNSA. The CDR3, as DNA: TGTGCCAGCAGCTTATGGGGGGGTTACGAGCAGTACTTC. This codes for CASSLWGGYEQYF.

This chain connects TRBV7-2 to TRBJ2-5; 8 positions match TRBD2. CDR1 is SGHTA, CDR2 FQGNSA, per germline. This CDR3 has 14 amino acids. Trimming cost V 5 bases and J 7 bases; bases outside gene matches: 9. This CDR3 is CASSPDLAGGTQYF. The CDR3, as DNA: TGTGCCAGCAGCCCCGATTTGGCGGGAGGGACCCAGTACTTC.

This clone was seen a handful of times. The chain recombines TRBV19 with TRBJ1-1; D ambiguous. The V gene lost 6 bases and the J gene lost 1 base, with 9 bases spanning the gap. This CDR3 spans 13 amino acids. Looked up from germline, CDR1 is LNHDA and CDR2 is SQIVND (reference sequence). The CDR3 loop is CASSGWRNTEAFF. CDR3 nucleotide sequence: TGTGCCAGTAGCGGGTGGCGGAACACTGAAGCTTTCTTT.

V is TRBV5-1 and J is TRBJ2-3; D gene ambiguous. CDR3 length: 14 residues. CDR1 is SGHRS, CDR2 YFSETQ, per germline. Trimming shortened V by 0 bases and J by 8 bases, and 13 bases separated the two germline ends. The chain's CDR3 is CASSLDSISGTQYF. DNA for the CDR3: TGCGCCAGCAGCTTGGACTCGATTTCTGGTACGCAGTATTTT.

This clone was seen once. CDR3 residues: CASSERVAGVQETQYF. The CDR3 bases are TGTGCCAGCAGTGAACGCGTAGCGGGAGTTCAAGAGACCCAGTACTTC. The V gene is TRBV6-1, the J gene TRBJ2-5; TRBD2 agrees at 9 bases. V lost 2 bases to trimming and J lost 2 bases; unmatched junction nucleotides: 6. The germline gives CDR1 MNHNS, CDR2 SASEGT. CDR3 size: 16 residues.

The V gene is TRBV5-1, the J gene TRBJ2-7, with TRBD1 matching over 9 bases. The CDR3 is made up of 14 amino acids. The junction had 7 bases not matched to a gene; V was cut back by 4 bases and J by 5 bases. Germline V gene data show CDR1 as SGHRS and CDR2 as YFSETQ. The CDR3 loop is CASSLGQGGNEQYF. DNA for the CDR3: TGCGCCAGCAGCCTGGGACAGGGAGGTAACGAGCAGTACTTC.